This TCR beta chain was profiled in a study of breast tumors, draining lymph nodes, adjacent tissues. TCRdb ran MiXCR on the multiplex PCR reads and lists one entry per CDR3 protein. The sample holds 150,000 to 200,000 distinct CDR3 sequences, approximately 33% seen once. Trimming took 6 bases from V and 2 from J; bases not matched to a gene: 3. The V gene's germline CDR1 is MNHEY and CDR2 SVGAGI. The CDR3 runs 13 residues. Breast cancer patients provided tissue from their axillary draining lymph nodes. This clonotype was found a few times. This chain joins TRBV6-5 and TRBJ2-5; TRBD1 aligns across 7 bases. The TCR was taken from a female donor with breast cancer. Some clones in this sample may be carry-over from other donors' samples. Material: axillary lymph node tissue. As DNA, the CDR3 is TGTGCCAGCAGGCCGGGACAGCAAGAGACCCAGTACTTC. Its translation: CASRPGQQETQYF.